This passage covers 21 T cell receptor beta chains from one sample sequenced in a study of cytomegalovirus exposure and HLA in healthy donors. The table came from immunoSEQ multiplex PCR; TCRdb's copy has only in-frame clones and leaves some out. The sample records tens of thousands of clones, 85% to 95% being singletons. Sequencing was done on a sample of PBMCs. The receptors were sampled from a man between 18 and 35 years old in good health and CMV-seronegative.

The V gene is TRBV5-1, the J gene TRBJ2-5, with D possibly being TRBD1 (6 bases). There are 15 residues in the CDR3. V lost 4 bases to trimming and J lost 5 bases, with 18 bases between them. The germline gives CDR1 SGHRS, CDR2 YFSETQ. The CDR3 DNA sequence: TGCGCCAGCAGCACATTCAACAGGGTGAGGGAGACCCAGTACTTC. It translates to CASSTFNRVRETQYF. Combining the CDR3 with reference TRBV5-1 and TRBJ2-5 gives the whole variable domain KAGVTQTPRYLIKTRGQQVTLSCSPISGHRSVSWYQQTPGQGLQFLFEYFSETQRNKGNFPGRFSGRQFSNSRSEMNVSTLELGDSALYLCASSTFNRVRETQYFGPGTRLLVL.

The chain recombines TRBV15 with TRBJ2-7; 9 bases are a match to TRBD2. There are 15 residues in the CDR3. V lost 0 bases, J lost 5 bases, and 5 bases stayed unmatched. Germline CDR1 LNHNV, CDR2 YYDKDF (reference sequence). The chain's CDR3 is CATSRDPAGGDEQYF. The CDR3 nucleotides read TGTGCCACCAGCAGAGACCCAGCGGGAGGAGACGAGCAGTACTTC.

The CDR3 bases are TGTGCCAGCAGCTTCCGACTGGGCGGGGAGCTGTTTTTT. Amino acids: CASSFRLGGELFF. The chain uses TRBV7-9 and TRBJ2-2; D call uncertain. This CDR3 region has 13 residues. The germline gives CDR1 SEHNR, CDR2 FQNEAQ (reference sequence). The ends were cut back, 3 bases at V and 7 bases at J, with 9 bases in the middle.

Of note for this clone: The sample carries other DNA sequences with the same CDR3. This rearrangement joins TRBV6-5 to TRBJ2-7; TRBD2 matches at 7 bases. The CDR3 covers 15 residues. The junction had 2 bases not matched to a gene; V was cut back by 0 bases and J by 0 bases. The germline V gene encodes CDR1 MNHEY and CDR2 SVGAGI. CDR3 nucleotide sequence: TGTGCCAGCAGTTACTCGGCTAGCGGCTCCTACGAGCAGTACTTC. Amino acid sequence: CASSYSASGSYEQYF.

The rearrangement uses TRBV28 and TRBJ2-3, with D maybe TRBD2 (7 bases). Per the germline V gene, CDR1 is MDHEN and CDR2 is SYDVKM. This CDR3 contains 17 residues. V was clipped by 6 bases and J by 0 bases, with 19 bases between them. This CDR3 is CASSSLGGGPSTDTQYF. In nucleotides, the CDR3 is TGTGCCAGCAGCTCCCTGGGCGGGGGCCCTAGCACAGATACGCAGTATTTT.

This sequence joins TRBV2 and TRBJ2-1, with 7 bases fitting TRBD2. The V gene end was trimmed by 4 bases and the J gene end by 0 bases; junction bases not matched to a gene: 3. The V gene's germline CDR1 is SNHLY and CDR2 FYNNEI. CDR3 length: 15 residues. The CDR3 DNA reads TGTGCCAGCAGTGTAGGCGGGAGCTCCTACAATGAGCAGTTCTTC. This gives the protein CASSVGGSSYNEQFF.

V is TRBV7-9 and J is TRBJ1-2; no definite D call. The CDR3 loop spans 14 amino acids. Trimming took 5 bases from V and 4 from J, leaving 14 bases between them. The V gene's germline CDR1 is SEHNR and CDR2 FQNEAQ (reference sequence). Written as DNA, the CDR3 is TGTGCCAGCAGCCCCCTAGCCGGGATCTATGGCTACACCTTC. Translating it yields CASSPLAGIYGYTF.

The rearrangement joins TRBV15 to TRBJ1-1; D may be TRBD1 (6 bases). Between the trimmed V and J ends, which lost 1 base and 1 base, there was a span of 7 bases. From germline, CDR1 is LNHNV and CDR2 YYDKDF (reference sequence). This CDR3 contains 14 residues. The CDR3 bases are TGTGCCACCAGCAGAGGGACAGAGAACACTGAAGCTTTCTTT. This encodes CATSRGTENTEAFF.

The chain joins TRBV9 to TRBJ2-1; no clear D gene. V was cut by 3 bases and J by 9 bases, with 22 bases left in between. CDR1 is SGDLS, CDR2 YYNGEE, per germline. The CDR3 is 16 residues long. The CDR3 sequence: CASSELGTPVGIEQFF. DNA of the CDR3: TGTGCCAGCAGCGAGCTTGGTACTCCCGTTGGTATTGAGCAGTTCTTC. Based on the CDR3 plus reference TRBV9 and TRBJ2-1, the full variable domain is DSGVTQTPKHLITATGQRVTLRCSPRSGDLSVYWYQQSLDQGLQFLIQYYNGEERAKGNILERFSAQQFPDLHSELNLSSLELGDSALYFCASSELGTPVGIEQFFGPGTRLTVL.

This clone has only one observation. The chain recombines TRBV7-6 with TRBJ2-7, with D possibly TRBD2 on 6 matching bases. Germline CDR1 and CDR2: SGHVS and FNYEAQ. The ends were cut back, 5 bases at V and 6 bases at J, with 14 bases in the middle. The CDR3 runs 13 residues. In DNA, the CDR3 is TGTGCCAGCAGCCCTAGGGTGGGGGGCGAGCAGTACTTC. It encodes CASSPRVGGEQYF.

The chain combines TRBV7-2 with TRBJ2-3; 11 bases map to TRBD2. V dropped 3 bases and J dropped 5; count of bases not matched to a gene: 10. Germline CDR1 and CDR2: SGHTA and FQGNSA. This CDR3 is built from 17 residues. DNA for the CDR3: TGTGCCAGCAGCTTTCTCTCTAGCGGGGGGAGGGGAGATACGCAGTATTTT. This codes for CASSFLSSGGRGDTQYF.

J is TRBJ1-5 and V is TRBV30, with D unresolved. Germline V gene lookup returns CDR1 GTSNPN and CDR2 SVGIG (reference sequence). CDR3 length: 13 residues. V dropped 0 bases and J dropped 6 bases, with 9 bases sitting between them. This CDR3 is CAWSVRGSQPQHF. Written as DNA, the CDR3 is TGTGCCTGGAGTGTACGTGGGAGTCAGCCCCAGCATTTT.

The CDR3 protein is CASSPYSTEAFF. In nucleotides, the CDR3 is TGTGCCAGCAGTCCGTATAGCACTGAAGCTTTCTTT. The chain couples TRBV14 to TRBJ1-1; D is unclear. Per the germline V gene, CDR1 is SGHDN and CDR2 is FVKESK. The V gene lost 6 bases and the J gene lost 4 bases, with 9 bases spanning the gap. The CDR3 is 12 residues long.

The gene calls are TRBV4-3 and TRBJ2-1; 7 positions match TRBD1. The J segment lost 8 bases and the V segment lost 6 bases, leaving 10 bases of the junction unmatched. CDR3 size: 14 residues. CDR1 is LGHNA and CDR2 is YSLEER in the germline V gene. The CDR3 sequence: CASSQYRGWDEQFF. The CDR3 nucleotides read TGCGCCAGCAGTCAATACAGGGGATGGGATGAGCAGTTCTTC.

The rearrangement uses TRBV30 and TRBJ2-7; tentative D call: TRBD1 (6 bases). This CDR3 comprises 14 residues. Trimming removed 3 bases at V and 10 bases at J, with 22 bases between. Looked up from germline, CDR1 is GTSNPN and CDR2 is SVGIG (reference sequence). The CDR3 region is CAWSESRDISIQYF. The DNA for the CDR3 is TGTGCCTGGAGCGAGAGCCGGGACATTTCAATTCAGTACTTC.

The CDR3 here is CASSPDRQLEQYF. DNA for the CDR3: TGTGCCAGCTCACCAGATCGACAGCTCGAGCAGTACTTC. The chain carries TRBV18 and TRBJ2-7; D may be TRBD1 (5 bases). V was shortened by 2 bases and J by 6 bases, with 11 bases between the two germline ends. The CDR3 is 13 amino acids. Germline CDR1 is KGHSH and CDR2 is LQKENI.

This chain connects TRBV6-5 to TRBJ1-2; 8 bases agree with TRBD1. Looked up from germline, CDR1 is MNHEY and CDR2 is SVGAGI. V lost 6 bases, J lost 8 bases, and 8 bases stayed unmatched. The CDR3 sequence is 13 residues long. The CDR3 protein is CASSGQGRDGYTF. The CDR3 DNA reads TGTGCCAGCAGCGGACAGGGACGGGACGGCTACACCTTC.

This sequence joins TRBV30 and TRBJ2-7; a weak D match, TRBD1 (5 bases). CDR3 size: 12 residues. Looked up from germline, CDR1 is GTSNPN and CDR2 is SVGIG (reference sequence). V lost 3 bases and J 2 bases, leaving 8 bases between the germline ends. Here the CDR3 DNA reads TGTGCCTGGAGGCCGACAGCCTACGAGCAGTACTTC. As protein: CAWRPTAYEQYF.

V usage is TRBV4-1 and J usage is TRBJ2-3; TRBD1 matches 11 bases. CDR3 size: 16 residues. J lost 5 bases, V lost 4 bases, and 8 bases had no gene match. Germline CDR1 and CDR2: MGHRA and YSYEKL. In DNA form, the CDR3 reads TGCGCCAGCAGCCCGAGGGGACAGGGGGGTGAAGATACGCAGTATTTT. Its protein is CASSPRGQGGEDTQYF.

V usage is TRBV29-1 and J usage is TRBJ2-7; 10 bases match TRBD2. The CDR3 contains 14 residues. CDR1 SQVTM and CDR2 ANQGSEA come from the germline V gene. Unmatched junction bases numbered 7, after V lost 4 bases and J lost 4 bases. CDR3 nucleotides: TGCAGCGTTGCGGGACTAGCGACCGATTACGAGCAGTACTTC. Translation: CSVAGLATDYEQYF.

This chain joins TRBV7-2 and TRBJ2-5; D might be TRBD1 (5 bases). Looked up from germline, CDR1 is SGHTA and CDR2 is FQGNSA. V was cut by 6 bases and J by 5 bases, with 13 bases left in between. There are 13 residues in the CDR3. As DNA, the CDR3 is TGTGCCAGCAGTTCCGGGCCAGGGGAGACCCAGTACTTC. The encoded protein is CASSSGPGETQYF. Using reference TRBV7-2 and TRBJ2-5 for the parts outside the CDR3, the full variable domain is GAGVSQSPSNKVTEKGKDVELRCDPISGHTALYWYRQSLGQGLEFLIYFQGNSAPDKSGLPSDRFSAERTGGSVSTLTIQRTQQEDSAVYLCASSSGPGETQYFGPGTRLLVL.